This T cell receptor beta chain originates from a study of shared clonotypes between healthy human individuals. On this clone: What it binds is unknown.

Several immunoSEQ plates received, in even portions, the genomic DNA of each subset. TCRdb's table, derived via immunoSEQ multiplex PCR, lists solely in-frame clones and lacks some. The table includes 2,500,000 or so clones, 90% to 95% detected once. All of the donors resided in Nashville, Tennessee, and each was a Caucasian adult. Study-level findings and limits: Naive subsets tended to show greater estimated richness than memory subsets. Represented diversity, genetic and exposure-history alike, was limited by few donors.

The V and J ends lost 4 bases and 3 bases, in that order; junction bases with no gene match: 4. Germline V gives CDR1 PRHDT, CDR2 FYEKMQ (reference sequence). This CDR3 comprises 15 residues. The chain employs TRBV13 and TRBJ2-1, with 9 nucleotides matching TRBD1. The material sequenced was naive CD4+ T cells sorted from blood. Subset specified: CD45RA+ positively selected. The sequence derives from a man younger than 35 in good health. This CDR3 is CASSSGTGHYNEQFF. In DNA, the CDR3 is TGTGCCAGCAGCTCCGGGACAGGGCACTACAATGAGCAGTTCTTC.